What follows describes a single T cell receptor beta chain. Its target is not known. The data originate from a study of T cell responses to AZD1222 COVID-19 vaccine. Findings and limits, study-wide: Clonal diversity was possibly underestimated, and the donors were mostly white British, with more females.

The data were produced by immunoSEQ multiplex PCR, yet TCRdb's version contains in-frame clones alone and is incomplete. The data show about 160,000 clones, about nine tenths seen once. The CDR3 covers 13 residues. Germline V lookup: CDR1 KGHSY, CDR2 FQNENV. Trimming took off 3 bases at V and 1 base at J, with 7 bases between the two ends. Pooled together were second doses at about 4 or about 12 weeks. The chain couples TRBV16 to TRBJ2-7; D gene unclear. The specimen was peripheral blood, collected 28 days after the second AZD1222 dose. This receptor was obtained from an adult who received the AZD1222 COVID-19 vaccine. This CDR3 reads CASSQGRSYEQYF. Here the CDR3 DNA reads TGTGCCAGCAGCCAGGGCAGATCCTACGAGCAGTACTTC.